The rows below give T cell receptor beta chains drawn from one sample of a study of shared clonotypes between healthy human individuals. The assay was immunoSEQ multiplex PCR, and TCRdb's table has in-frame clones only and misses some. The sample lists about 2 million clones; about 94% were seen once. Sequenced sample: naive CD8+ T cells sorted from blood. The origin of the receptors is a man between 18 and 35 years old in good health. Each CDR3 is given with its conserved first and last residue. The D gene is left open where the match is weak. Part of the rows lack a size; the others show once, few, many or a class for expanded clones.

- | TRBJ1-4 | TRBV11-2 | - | CASSLPFYREGNEKLFF | TGTGCCAGCAGCTTGCCGTTCTACAGGGAGGGGAATGAAAAACTGTTTTTT
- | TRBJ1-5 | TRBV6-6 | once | CASSWEGWGPQHF | TGTGCCAGCAGTTGGGAAGGGTGGGGGCCCCAGCATTTT
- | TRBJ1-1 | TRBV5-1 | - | CASSSLETEAFF | TGCGCCAGCAGCTCGCTGGAGACTGAAGCTTTCTTT
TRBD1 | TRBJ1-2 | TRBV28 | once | CASSLTGGADGYTF | TGTGCCAGCAGTTTGACAGGGGGAGCGGATGGCTACACCTTC
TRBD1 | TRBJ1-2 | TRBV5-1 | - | CASSLWGQNNYGYTF | TGCGCCAGCAGCTTGTGGGGACAGAATAACTATGGCTACACCTTC
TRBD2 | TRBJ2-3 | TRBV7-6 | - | CASSLEGGGALDTQYF | TGTGCCAGCAGCTTAGAAGGCGGGGGGGCGTTAGATACGCAGTATTTT
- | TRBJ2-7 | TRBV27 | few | CASSWGTGTAYEQYF | TGTGCCAGCAGCTGGGGTACCGGGACTGCCTACGAGCAGTACTTC
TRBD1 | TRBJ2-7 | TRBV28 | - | CASRRRQGGFYEQYF | TGTGCCAGCAGACGTAGACAGGGGGGATTCTACGAGCAGTACTTC
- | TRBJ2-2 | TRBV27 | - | CASLTDDTGELFF | TGTGCCAGCTTGACAGATGACACCGGGGAGCTGTTTTTT
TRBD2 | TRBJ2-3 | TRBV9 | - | CASSVSAGGSTDTQYF | TGTGCCAGCAGCGTCTCGGCGGGGGGAAGCACAGATACGCAGTATTTT
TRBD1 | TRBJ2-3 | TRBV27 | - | CASSLDRGGTDTQYF | TGTGCCAGCAGTTTGGACAGGGGTGGGACAGATACGCAGTATTTT
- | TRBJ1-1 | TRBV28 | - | CASNFPAEAFF | TGTGCCAGCAACTTCCCCGCTGAAGCTTTCTTT
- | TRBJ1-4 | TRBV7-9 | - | CASSLSVEGRGEKLFF | TGTGCCAGCAGCTTATCGGTGGAGGGGCGCGGGGAAAAACTGTTTTTT
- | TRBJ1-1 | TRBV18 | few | CASSPKGGTEAFF | TGTGCCAGCTCACCTAAGGGTGGCACTGAAGCTTTCTTT
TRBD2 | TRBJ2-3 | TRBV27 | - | CASSLRTSGGLTDTQYF | TGTGCCAGCAGTTTACGGACTAGCGGGGGGCTCACAGATACGCAGTATTTT
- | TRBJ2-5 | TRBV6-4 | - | CASSESLSETQYF | TGTGCCAGCAGTGAGAGTCTGTCGGAGACCCAGTACTTC
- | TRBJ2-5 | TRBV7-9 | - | CASSLAWGSGETQYF | TGTGCCAGCAGCTTAGCCTGGGGAAGTGGTGAGACCCAGTACTTC
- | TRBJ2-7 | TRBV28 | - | CASSQDTLSYEQYF | TGTGCCAGCAGCCAGGACACCCTCTCCTACGAGCAGTACTTC
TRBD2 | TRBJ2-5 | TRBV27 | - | CASSPIATSGMGETQYF | TGTGCCAGCAGCCCAATCGCGACTAGCGGGATGGGGGAGACCCAGTACTTC
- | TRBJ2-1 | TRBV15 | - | CATSREDGPSSNEQFF | TGTGCCACCAGCAGAGAAGACGGACCCTCGTCCAATGAGCAGTTCTTC
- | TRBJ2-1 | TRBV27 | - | CASSLVPRGDNEQFF | TGTGCCAGCAGTTTAGTCCCAAGGGGGGACAATGAGCAGTTCTTC
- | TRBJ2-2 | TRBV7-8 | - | CASSLISPNTGELFF | TGTGCCAGCAGCTTAATCTCTCCGAACACCGGGGAGCTGTTTTTT
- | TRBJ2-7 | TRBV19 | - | CASSLSPNEQYF | TGTGCCAGTAGTCTCTCACCCAACGAGCAGTACTTC
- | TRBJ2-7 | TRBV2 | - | CASSWDNYEQYF | TGTGCCAGCAGTTGGGACAACTACGAGCAGTACTTC
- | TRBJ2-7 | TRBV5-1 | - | CASSLGVLYEQYF | TGCGCCAGCAGCTTGGGTGTTCTCTACGAGCAGTACTTC
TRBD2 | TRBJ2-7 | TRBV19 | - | CATKVLAGDYEQYF | TGTGCCACAAAAGTGCTAGCGGGAGACTACGAGCAGTACTTC
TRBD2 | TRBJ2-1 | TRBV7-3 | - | CASSGLADGLYNEQFF | TGTGCCAGCAGCGGCCTAGCGGACGGTCTTTACAATGAGCAGTTCTTC
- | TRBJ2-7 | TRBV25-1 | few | CASSDSYEQYF | TGTGCCAGCAGTGACTCCTACGAGCAGTACTTC
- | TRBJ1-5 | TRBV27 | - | CARGWGGSNQPQHF | TGTGCCAGAGGCTGGGGGGGCAGCAATCAGCCCCAGCATTTT
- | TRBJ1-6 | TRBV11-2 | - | CASAEQSGGYNSPLHF | TGTGCCAGCGCCGAACAAAGTGGGGGCTATAATTCACCCCTCCACTTT
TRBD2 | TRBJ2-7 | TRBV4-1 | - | CASSPSGGSFAYEQYF | TGCGCCAGCAGCCCTAGCGGGGGGTCGTTCGCCTACGAGCAGTACTTC
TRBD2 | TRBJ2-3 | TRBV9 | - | CASIPGTSSTDTQYF | TGTGCCAGCATACCTGGGACTAGCTCCACAGATACGCAGTATTTT
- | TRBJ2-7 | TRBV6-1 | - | CASSESRGNHYEQYF | TGTGCCAGCAGTGAAAGTCGGGGTAATCACTACGAGCAGTACTTC
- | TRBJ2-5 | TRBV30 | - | CAMDGKEETQYF | TGTGCCATGGACGGGAAGGAAGAGACCCAGTACTTC
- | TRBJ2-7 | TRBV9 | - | CASSAGGRGWDEQYF | TGTGCCAGCAGCGCCGGTGGAAGGGGTTGGGACGAGCAGTACTTC
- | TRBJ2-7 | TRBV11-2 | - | CASVWQPSSEQYF | TGTGCCAGCGTTTGGCAGCCGAGTAGTGAGCAGTACTTC
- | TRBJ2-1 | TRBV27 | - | CASSFGGTYNEQFF | TGTGCCAGCAGTTTTGGGGGTACCTACAATGAGCAGTTCTTC
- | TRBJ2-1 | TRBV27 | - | CASSLTPWGLNEQFF | TGTGCCAGCAGTTTAACACCCTGGGGACTCAATGAGCAGTTCTTC
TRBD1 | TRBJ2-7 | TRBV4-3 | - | CASSPGQGNMYEQYF | TGCGCCAGCAGCCCAGGACAGGGGAATATGTACGAGCAGTACTTC
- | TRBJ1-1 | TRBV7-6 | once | CASSLGGQGDTEAFF | TGTGCCAGCAGCTTAGGTGGGCAGGGCGACACTGAAGCTTTCTTT
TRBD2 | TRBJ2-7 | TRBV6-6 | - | CASRGTSGHIYEQYF | TGTGCCAGCAGGGGGACTAGCGGGCATATCTACGAGCAGTACTTC
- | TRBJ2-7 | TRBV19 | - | CASSYLPTGGEQYF | TGTGCCAGTAGCTATCTGCCGACAGGCGGGGAGCAGTACTTC
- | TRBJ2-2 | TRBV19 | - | CASSIEQIAGELFF | TGTGCCAGTAGTATAGAACAGATAGCCGGGGAGCTGTTTTTT
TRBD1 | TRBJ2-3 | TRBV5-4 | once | CASSPGTGVYTDTQYF | TGTGCCAGCAGCCCCGGGACAGGGGTCTACACAGATACGCAGTATTTT
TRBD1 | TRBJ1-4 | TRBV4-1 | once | CASSLRRTGANEKLFF | TGCGCCAGCAGCCTACGACGGACAGGTGCTAATGAAAAACTGTTTTTT
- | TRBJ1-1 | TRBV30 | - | CAWSPRSNTEAFF | TGTGCCTGGAGCCCTCGGTCGAACACTGAAGCTTTCTTT
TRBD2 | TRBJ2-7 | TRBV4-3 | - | CASSHLGEGRYEQYF | TGCGCCAGCAGCCACCTGGGGGAGGGCCGCTACGAGCAGTACTTC
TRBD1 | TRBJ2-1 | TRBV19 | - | CASSSMTLDRETYNEQFF | TGTGCCAGTAGCTCCATGACCTTAGACAGGGAAACTTACAATGAGCAGTTCTTC
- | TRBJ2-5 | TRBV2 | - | CASQEQAHDQYF | TGTGCCAGCCAAGAACAAGCCCACGACCAGTACTTC
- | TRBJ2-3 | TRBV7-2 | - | CASSSLGGSPNTDTQYF | TGTGCCAGCAGCAGTTTGGGGGGCTCCCCGAACACAGATACGCAGTATTTT